What follows is one T cell receptor beta chain and its context. Sequencing used immunoSEQ multiplex PCR; TCRdb keeps in-frame clones, though not all of them. The sample consists of about 100,000 clones, 79% of them appearing once. The data were taken from a study of blood T cell repertoires in COVID-19. Germline assignment: CDR1 SGHTS and CDR2 YDEGEE. The CDR3 has 14 amino acids. Trimming stripped 3 bases from V and 5 bases from J, with 14 bases between. J is TRBJ2-5 and V is TRBV5-8; D possibly corresponds to TRBD1 (5 bases). The clonotype comes from a woman of 80 years or more with active or convalescent COVID-19. Sequencing was performed on peripheral blood. The CDR3 DNA reads TGTGCCAGCAGCTCGACAGTCCGAAGGGAGACCCAGTACTTC. This codes for CASSSTVRRETQYF.